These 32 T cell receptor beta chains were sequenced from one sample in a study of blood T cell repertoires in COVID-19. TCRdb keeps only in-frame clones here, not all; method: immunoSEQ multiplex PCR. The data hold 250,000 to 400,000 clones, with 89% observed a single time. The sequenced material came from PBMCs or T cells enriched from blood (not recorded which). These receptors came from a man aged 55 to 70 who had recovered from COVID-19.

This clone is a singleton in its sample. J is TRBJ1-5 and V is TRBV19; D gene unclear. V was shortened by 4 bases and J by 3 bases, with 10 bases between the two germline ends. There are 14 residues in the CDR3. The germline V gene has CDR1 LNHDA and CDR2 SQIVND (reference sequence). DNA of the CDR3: TGTGCCAGTAGTACCCGGGATTACAATCAGCCCCAGCATTTT. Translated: CASSTRDYNQPQHF. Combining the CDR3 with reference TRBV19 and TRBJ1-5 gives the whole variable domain DGGITQSPKYLFRKEGQNVTLSCEQNLNHDAMYWYRQDPGQGLRLIYYSQIVNDFQKGDIAEGYSVSREKKESFPLTVTSAQKNPTAFYLCASSTRDYNQPQHFGDGTRLSIL.

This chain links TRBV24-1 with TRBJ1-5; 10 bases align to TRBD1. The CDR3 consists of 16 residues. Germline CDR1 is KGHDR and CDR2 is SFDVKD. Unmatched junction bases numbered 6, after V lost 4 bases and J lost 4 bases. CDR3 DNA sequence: TGTGCCACCAGTGACCGGGACAGGGGAGTGAATCAGCCCCAGCATTTT. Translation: CATSDRDRGVNQPQHF.

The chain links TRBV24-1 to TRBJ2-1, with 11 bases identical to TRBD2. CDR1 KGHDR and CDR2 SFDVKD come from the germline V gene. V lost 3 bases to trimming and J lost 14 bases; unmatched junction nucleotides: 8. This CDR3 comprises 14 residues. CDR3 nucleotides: TGTGCCACCAGTGATCCGGGACTAGCGGAGCCCGAGTTCTTC. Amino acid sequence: CATSDPGLAEPEFF.

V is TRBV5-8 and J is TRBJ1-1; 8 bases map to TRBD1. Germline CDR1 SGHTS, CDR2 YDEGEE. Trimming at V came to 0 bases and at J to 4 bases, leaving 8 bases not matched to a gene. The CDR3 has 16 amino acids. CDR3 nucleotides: TGTGCCAGCAGCTTGGGGACTTTCAGGGGGCGCACTGAAGCTTTCTTT. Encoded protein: CASSLGTFRGRTEAFF.

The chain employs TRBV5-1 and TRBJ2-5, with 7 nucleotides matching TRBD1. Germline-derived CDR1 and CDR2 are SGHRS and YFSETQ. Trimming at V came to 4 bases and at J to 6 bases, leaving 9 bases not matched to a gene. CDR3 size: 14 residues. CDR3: CASSPGTARQTQYF. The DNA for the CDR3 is TGCGCCAGCAGCCCCGGGACAGCTCGACAGACCCAGTACTTC.

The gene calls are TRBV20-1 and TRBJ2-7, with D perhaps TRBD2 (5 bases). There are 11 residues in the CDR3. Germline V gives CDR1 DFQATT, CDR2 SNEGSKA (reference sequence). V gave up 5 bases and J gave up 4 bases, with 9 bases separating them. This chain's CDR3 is CSALDSYEQYF. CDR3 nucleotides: TGCAGTGCTTTGGACTCGTACGAGCAGTACTTC.

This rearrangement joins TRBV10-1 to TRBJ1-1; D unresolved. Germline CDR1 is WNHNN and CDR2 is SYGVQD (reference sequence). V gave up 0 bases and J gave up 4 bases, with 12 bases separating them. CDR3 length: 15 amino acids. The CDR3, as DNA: TGCGCCAGCAGTGAGTCCCGGGTTGTGGGCACTGAAGCTTTCTTT. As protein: CASSESRVVGTEAFF.

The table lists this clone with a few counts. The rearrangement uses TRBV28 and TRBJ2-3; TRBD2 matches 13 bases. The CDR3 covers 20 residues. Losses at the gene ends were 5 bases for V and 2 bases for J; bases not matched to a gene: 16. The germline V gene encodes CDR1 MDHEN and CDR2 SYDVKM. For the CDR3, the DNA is TGTGCCAGCAGTCCCTGGGTAGGGGGGACTAGCGGGGAACACACAGATACGCAGTATTTT. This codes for CASSPWVGGTSGEHTDTQYF.

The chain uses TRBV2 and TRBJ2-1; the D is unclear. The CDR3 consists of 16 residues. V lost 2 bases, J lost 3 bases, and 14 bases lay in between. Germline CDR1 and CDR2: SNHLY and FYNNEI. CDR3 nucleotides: TGTGCCAGCAGTGAATCGTATAGCAGTCTCTACAATGAGCAGTTCTTC. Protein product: CASSESYSSLYNEQFF.

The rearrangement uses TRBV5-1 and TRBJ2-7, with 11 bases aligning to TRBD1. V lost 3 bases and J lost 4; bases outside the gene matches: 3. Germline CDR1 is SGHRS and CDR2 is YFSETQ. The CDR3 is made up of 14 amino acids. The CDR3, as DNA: TGCGCCAGCAGCTGGACAGGGGGCAAGTACGAGCAGTACTTC. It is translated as CASSWTGGKYEQYF.

This CDR3 reads CASSQDLYFGANVLTF. CDR3 coding DNA: TGCGCCAGCAGCCAAGACCTGTACTTTGGGGCCAACGTCCTGACTTTC. The chain uses TRBV4-3 and TRBJ2-6; no clear D gene. Germline lookup yields CDR1 LGHNA and CDR2 YSLEER. The CDR3 runs to 16 residues. The V end lost 0 bases, the J end lost 3 bases, and 9 bases lay between the germline ends.

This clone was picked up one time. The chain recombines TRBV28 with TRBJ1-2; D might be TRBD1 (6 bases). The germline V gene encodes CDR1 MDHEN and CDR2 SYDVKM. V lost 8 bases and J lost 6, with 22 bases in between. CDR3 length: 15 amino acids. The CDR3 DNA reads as TGTGCCAGCGGTACAAACTACAGGGTATCCCATGGCTACACCTTC. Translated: CASGTNYRVSHGYTF.

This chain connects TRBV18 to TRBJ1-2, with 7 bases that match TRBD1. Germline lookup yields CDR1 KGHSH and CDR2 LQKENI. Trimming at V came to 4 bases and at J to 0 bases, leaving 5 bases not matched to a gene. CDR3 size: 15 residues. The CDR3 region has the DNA TGTGCCAGCTCACACACGACAGGGCCTAACTATGGCTACACCTTC. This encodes CASSHTTGPNYGYTF.

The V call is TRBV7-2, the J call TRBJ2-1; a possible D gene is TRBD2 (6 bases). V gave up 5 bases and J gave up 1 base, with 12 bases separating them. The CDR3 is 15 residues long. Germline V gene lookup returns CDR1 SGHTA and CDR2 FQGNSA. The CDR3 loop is CASSHRLVSYNEQFF. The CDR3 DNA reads TGTGCCAGCAGCCATAGACTAGTATCCTACAATGAGCAGTTCTTC.

CDR3 in DNA: TGTGCTAGTGGCCTGTCGAGCACTGAAGCTTTCTTT. It translates to CASGLSSTEAFF. The chain employs TRBV12-5 and TRBJ1-1; D ambiguous. The CDR3 covers 12 residues. From germline, CDR1 is LGHNT and CDR2 FRNRAP. V lost 6 bases and J lost 4, with 9 bases in between.

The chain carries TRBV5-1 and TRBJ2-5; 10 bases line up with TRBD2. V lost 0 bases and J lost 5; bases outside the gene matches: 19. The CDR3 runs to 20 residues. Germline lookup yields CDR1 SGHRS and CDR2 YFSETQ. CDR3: CASSLGASSGSLGVFETQYF. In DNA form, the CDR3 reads TGCGCCAGCAGCTTGGGGGCGTCTAGCGGGAGTTTAGGGGTCTTCGAGACCCAGTACTTC.

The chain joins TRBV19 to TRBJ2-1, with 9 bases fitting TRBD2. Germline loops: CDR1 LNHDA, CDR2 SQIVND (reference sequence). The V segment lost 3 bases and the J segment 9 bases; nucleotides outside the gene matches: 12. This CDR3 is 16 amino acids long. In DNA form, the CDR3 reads TGTGCCAGTAGTATCTACGGCGGGAGGGCCCTCGGTGAGCAGTTCTTC. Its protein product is CASSIYGGRALGEQFF.

The chain's CDR3 is CASSHRTGGNEQFF. Written as DNA, the CDR3 is TGCGCCAGCAGCCATAGGACAGGGGGCAATGAGCAGTTCTTC. This sequence joins TRBV4-1 and TRBJ2-1; TRBD1 agrees at 10 bases. There are 14 residues in the CDR3. After removal of 3 bases from V and 6 bases from J, the junction contained 2 bases not matched to a gene. Per the germline V gene, CDR1 is MGHRA and CDR2 is YSYEKL.

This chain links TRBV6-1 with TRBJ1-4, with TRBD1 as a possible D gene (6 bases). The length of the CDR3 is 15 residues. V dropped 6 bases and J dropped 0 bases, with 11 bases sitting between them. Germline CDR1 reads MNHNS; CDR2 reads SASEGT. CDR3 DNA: TGTGCCAGCAGGCGGACAGCCGCAACTAATGAAAAACTGTTTTTT. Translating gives CASRRTAATNEKLFF.

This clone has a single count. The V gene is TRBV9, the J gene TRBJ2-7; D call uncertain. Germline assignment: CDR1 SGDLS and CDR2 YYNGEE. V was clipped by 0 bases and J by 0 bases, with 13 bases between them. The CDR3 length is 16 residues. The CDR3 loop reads CASSVDGLSSSYEQYF. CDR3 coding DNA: TGTGCCAGCAGCGTAGATGGTCTATCTAGCTCCTACGAGCAGTACTTC.

In nucleotides, the CDR3 is TGTGCCAGCAGTCCCACAGGGGACAAGGGCGAAAAACTGTTTTTT. Protein sequence: CASSPTGDKGEKLFF. The rearrangement links TRBV28 to TRBJ1-4; 7 bases align to TRBD1. CDR3 length: 15 amino acids. Germline CDR1 is MDHEN and CDR2 is SYDVKM. Losses at the gene ends were 5 bases for V and 8 bases for J; bases not matched to a gene: 11. Combining the CDR3 with reference TRBV28 and TRBJ1-4 gives the whole variable domain DVKVTQSSRYLVKRTGEKVFLECVQDMDHENMFWYRQDPGLGLRLIYFSYDVKMKEKGDIPEGYSVSREKKERFSLILESASTNQTSMYLCASSPTGDKGEKLFFGSGTQLSVL.

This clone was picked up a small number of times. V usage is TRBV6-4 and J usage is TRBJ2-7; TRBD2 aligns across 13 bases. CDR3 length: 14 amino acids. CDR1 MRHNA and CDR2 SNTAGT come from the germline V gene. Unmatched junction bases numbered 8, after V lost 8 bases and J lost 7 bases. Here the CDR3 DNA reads TGTGCCAGCCTGGGACTAGCGGGATCGGGAGAGCAGTACTTC. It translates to CASLGLAGSGEQYF.

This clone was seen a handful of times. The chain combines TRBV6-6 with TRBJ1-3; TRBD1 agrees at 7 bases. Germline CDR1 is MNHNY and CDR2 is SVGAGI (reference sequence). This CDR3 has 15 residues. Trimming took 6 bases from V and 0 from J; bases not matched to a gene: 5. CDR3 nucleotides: TGTGCCAGCAGCCCCGACAGGGTCTCTGGAAACACCATATATTTT. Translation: CASSPDRVSGNTIYF.

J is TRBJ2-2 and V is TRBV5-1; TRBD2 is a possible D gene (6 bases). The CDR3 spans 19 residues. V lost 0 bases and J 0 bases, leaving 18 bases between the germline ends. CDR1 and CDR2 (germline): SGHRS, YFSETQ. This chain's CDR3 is CASSLVSEGLASNTGELFF. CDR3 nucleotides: TGCGCCAGCAGCTTGGTTTCGGAGGGGTTGGCGTCGAACACCGGGGAGCTGTTTTTT.

This CDR3 is CASSFSGGREQYF. The CDR3 nucleotides read TGCGCCAGCAGCTTTTCAGGGGGGCGCGAGCAGTACTTC. This rearrangement joins TRBV5-1 to TRBJ2-7; TRBD1 might be the D (7 bases). CDR1 is SGHRS and CDR2 is YFSETQ in the germline V gene. CDR3 size: 13 residues. Between the trimmed V and J ends, which lost 2 bases and 6 bases, there was a span of 12 bases.

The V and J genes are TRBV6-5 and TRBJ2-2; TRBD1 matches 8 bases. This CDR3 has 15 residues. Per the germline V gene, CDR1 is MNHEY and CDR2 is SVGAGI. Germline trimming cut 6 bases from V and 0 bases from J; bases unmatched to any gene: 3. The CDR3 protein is CASSLQGANTGELFF. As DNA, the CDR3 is TGTGCCAGCAGCTTACAGGGGGCGAACACCGGGGAGCTGTTTTTT.

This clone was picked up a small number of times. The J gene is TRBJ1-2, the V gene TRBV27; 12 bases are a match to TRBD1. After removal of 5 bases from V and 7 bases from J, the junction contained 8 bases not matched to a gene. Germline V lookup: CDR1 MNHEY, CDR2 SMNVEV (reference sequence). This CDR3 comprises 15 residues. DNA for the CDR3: TGTGCCAGCAGTAATCCGGGACAGGGGGCGGGTGGCTACACCTTC. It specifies CASSNPGQGAGGYTF.

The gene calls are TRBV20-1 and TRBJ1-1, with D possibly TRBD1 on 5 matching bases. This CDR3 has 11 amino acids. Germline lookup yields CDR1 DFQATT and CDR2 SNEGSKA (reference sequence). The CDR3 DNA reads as TGCAGGTTGACAGCCGACACTGAAGCTTTCTTT. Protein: CRLTADTEAFF.

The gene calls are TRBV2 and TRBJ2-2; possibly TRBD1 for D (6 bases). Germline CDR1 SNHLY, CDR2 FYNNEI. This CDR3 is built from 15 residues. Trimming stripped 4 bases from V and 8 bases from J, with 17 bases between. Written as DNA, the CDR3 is TGTGCCAGCAGTGCACTACAGGGATCTCTGGGGGAGCTGTTTTTT. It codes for CASSALQGSLGELFF.

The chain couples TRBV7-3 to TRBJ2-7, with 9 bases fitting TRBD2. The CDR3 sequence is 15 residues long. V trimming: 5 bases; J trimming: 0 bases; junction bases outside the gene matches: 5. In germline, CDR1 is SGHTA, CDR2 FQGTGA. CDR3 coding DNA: TGTGCCAGCAGCGCGACTAGCGGAGGCTCCTACGAGCAGTACTTC. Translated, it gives CASSATSGGSYEQYF.

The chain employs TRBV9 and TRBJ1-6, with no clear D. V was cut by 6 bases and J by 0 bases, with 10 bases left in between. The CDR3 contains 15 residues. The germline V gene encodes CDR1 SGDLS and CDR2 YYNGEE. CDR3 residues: CASTAGSSYNSPLHF. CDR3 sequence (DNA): TGTGCCAGCACCGCAGGAAGCTCCTATAATTCACCCCTCCACTTT. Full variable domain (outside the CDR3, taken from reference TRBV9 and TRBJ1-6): DSGVTQTPKHLITATGQRVTLRCSPRSGDLSVYWYQQSLDQGLQFLIQYYNGEERAKGNILERFSAQQFPDLHSELNLSSLELGDSALYFCASTAGSSYNSPLHFGNGTRLTVT.

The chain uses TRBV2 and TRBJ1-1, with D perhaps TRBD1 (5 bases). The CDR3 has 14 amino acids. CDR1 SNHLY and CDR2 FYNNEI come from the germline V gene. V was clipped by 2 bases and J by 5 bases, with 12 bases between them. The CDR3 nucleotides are TGTGCCAGCAGTGAACAGGGTCTCAGGACTGAAGCTTTCTTT. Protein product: CASSEQGLRTEAFF.